The rows below give T cell receptor beta chains drawn from one sample of a study of blood T cell repertoires in COVID-19. Method: immunoSEQ multiplex PCR; TCRdb's copy keeps in-frame clones and lacks some. There are 150,000 to 200,000 clones in the sample; over 80% occur only once, and more than 7% lies in the top ten. Sequenced sample: peripheral blood. The receptors were sampled from an elderly woman with active or convalescent COVID-19. Each CDR3 is given with its conserved first and last residue. Each record gives: J gene, V gene, CDR3 protein.

J gene: TRBJ2-1
V gene: TRBV2
CDR3 protein: CASSEGGSPYNEQFF

J gene: TRBJ1-4
V gene: TRBV9
CDR3 protein: CASSVGQTNEKLFF

J gene: TRBJ2-5
V gene: TRBV7-2
CDR3 protein: CASSSGLAGGYQETQYF

J gene: TRBJ1-1
V gene: TRBV7-2
CDR3 protein: CASSSGANTEAFF

J gene: TRBJ2-2
V gene: TRBV4-1
CDR3 protein: CASSQGSGRAGTGELFF

J gene: TRBJ1-1
V gene: TRBV4-1
CDR3 protein: CASSRELGQGAAFF

J gene: TRBJ2-4
V gene: TRBV15
CDR3 protein: CATSTGQVKNIQYF

J gene: TRBJ2-1
V gene: TRBV7-2
CDR3 protein: CASSLTLAGGPEQFF

J gene: TRBJ2-3
V gene: TRBV5-5
CDR3 protein: CASSYIAGARDTQYF

J gene: TRBJ1-4
V gene: TRBV5-1
CDR3 protein: CASSYPGQGEKLFF

J gene: TRBJ1-6
V gene: TRBV19
CDR3 protein: CASSAYTGTPNSPLHF

J gene: TRBJ2-2
V gene: TRBV19
CDR3 protein: CASSTQGYTGELFF

J gene: TRBJ2-2
V gene: TRBV7-2
CDR3 protein: CASSSRGTGELFF

J gene: TRBJ1-5
V gene: TRBV7-8
CDR3 protein: CASSPGIYDKQHF

J gene: TRBJ2-5
V gene: TRBV9
CDR3 protein: CASSVDQGGGETQYF

J gene: TRBJ2-5
V gene: TRBV7-9
CDR3 protein: CASSDTSGGPRGETQYF

J gene: TRBJ1-1
V gene: TRBV5-1
CDR3 protein: CASSLAGRPNTEAFF

J gene: TRBJ1-4
V gene: TRBV18
CDR3 protein: CASSPPGGFTEKLFF

J gene: TRBJ2-7
V gene: TRBV30
CDR3 protein: CAWRRAHEQYF

J gene: TRBJ1-6
V gene: TRBV11-2
CDR3 protein: CASSGRGLSSYNSPLHF

J gene: TRBJ2-1
V gene: TRBV2
CDR3 protein: CASRDRDYNEQFF

J gene: TRBJ1-1
V gene: TRBV9
CDR3 protein: CASSAPSRSGTEAFF

J gene: TRBJ1-2
V gene: TRBV19
CDR3 protein: CASSIGRGDYGYTF

J gene: TRBJ1-1
V gene: TRBV14
CDR3 protein: CASSQGQRTEAFF

J gene: TRBJ1-2
V gene: TRBV18
CDR3 protein: CASSPGSYGYTF

J gene: TRBJ2-5
V gene: TRBV7-2
CDR3 protein: CASSLDGTSANRYF

J gene: TRBJ1-2
V gene: TRBV18
CDR3 protein: CASSPDSRSEGGYTF

J gene: TRBJ1-1
V gene: TRBV6-5
CDR3 protein: CASSYDRYSTEAFF

J gene: TRBJ2-7
V gene: TRBV6-5
CDR3 protein: CASRSDRALYEQYF

J gene: TRBJ2-1
V gene: TRBV6-1
CDR3 protein: CASSEALLGSYGEQFF

J gene: TRBJ2-7
V gene: TRBV7-9
CDR3 protein: CASSNRQGRSYEQYF

J gene: TRBJ1-4
V gene: TRBV5-8
CDR3 protein: CASSLGVGGNEKLFF

J gene: TRBJ2-2
V gene: TRBV9
CDR3 protein: CASSATGGTGELFF

J gene: TRBJ2-7
V gene: TRBV3-1/TRBV3-2
CDR3 protein: CASSQRTGAYEQYF

J gene: TRBJ1-1
V gene: TRBV6-5
CDR3 protein: CASSYSIQGTEAFF

J gene: TRBJ2-1
V gene: TRBV7-8
CDR3 protein: CASSPWGRAQGYNEQFF